A single T cell receptor (beta chain) is shown here with its context. Its antigen is unidentified. Unique molecular identifiers were present on the cDNA, and a universal primer site came from template switching. TCRdb recomputed calls from the 5' RACE reads with MiXCR, one row per CDR3 protein. The data contain fewer than 250,000 distinct CDR3 sequences, 7.5% of them singletons. This entry is derived from a study of identical twins. Study outcomes and limitations: Conclusions were based on cross-sectional statistical analysis, without following the same donors. Memory repertoires lacked the insertion deficit that abundant cord blood beta clonotypes showed.

Trimming took 5 bases from V and 9 from J, leaving 11 bases between them. CDR3 length: 12 residues. Germline V lookup: CDR1 SEHNR, CDR2 FQNEAQ (reference sequence). The same sample was also studied in work on yellow fever vaccine responses in identical twins. Turning to that study: Reported findings indicate that twins' vaccine T cell responses seemed partially convergent, partially personalized.

What was sequenced was CD8+ T cells sorted from blood. This receptor was identified in a woman aged 18-29 years in good health. The chain links TRBV7-9 to TRBJ2-1, with a tentative D call TRBD1 (5 bases). The CDR3 DNA sequence: TGTGCCAGCAGCGGAGACAGTCTTGAGCAGTTCTTC. Protein sequence: CASSGDSLEQFF.